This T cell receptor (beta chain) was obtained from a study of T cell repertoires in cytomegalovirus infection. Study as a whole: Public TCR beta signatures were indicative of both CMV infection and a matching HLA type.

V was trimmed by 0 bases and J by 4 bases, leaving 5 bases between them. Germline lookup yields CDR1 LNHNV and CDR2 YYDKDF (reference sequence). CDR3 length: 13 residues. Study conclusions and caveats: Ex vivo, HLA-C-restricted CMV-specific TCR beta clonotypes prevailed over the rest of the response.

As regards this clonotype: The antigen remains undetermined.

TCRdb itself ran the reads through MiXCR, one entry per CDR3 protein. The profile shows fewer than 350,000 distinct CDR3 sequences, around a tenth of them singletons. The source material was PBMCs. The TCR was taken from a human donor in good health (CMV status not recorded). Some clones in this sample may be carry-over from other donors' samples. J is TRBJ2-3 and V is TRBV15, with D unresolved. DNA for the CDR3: TGTGCCACCAGCAGAGATCCCCCAGATACGCAGTATTTT. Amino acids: CATSRDPPDTQYF.